This is a list of T cell receptor beta chains from one sample in a study of blood T cell repertoires in COVID-19. TCRdb's table, derived via immunoSEQ multiplex PCR, lists solely in-frame clones and lacks some. The data show 70,000 or so clones, 85% to 90% seen once. Input material: peripheral blood. The source of these receptors is a woman older than 75 with active COVID-19. The CDR3 runs from the conserved cysteine through the conserved F or W. Fields, in order: clone size, D gene, J gene, V gene, CDR3 protein, CDR3 DNA. D genes are given only for firm matches. Clone size is shown for a subset of rows, as once, few, many or a class of expanded clone.

clone size: NA; D gene: NA; J gene: TRBJ1-4; V gene: TRBV28; CDR3 protein: CASSLVRLASYEKLFF; CDR3 DNA: TGTGCCAGCAGTCTAGTGAGGCTGGCGAGTTATGAAAAACTGTTTTTT
clone size: NA; D gene: TRBD1; J gene: TRBJ2-1; V gene: TRBV24-1; CDR3 protein: CATSDLQGQARFF; CDR3 DNA: TGTGCCACCAGTGATTTGCAAGGACAGGCCCGGTTCTTC
clone size: NA; D gene: NA; J gene: TRBJ2-2; V gene: TRBV2; CDR3 protein: CASATSEVGELFF; CDR3 DNA: TGTGCCAGCGCGACTAGTGAGGTCGGGGAGCTGTTTTTT
clone size: few; D gene: NA; J gene: TRBJ1-1; V gene: TRBV12-3/TRBV12-4; CDR3 protein: CASRISGRGFFF; CDR3 DNA: TGTGCCAGCAGGATCTCAGGGCGTGGTTTTTTCTTT
clone size: NA; D gene: TRBD2; J gene: TRBJ2-5; V gene: TRBV14; CDR3 protein: CASSQIAGGVETQYF; CDR3 DNA: TGTGCCAGCAGCCAGATAGCGGGAGGGGTGGAGACCCAGTACTTC
clone size: few; D gene: TRBD1; J gene: TRBJ2-1; V gene: TRBV19; CDR3 protein: CASRPYRDRSRNEQFF; CDR3 DNA: TGTGCCAGTAGGCCATACCGGGACAGGTCAAGAAATGAGCAGTTCTTC
clone size: NA; D gene: NA; J gene: TRBJ2-3; V gene: TRBV7-3; CDR3 protein: CASSFSGSQGDTQYF; CDR3 DNA: TGTGCCAGCAGCTTTAGCGGCTCTCAGGGTGATACGCAGTATTTT
clone size: NA; D gene: NA; J gene: TRBJ2-2; V gene: TRBV6-2/TRBV6-3; CDR3 protein: CASSYSTHTNTGELFF; CDR3 DNA: TGTGCCAGCAGTTACTCAACACACACGAACACCGGGGAGCTGTTTTTT
clone size: NA; D gene: NA; J gene: TRBJ2-2; V gene: TRBV5-5; CDR3 protein: CASSLVHGNTGELFF; CDR3 DNA: TGTGCCAGCAGCTTGGTCCACGGGAACACCGGGGAGCTGTTTTTT
clone size: NA; D gene: NA; J gene: TRBJ2-4; V gene: TRBV7-3; CDR3 protein: CASSLSRTENIQYF; CDR3 DNA: TGTGCCAGCAGCTTAAGCAGGACAGAAAACATTCAGTACTTC
clone size: NA; D gene: NA; J gene: TRBJ2-3; V gene: TRBV7-6; CDR3 protein: CASSSPTGAADTQYF; CDR3 DNA: TGTGCCAGCAGCTCCCCCACGGGAGCCGCAGATACGCAGTATTTT
clone size: NA; D gene: TRBD1; J gene: TRBJ2-7; V gene: TRBV7-2; CDR3 protein: CASSPRTGSYEQYF; CDR3 DNA: TGTGCCAGCAGCCCGAGGACAGGCTCGTACGAGCAGTACTTC
clone size: NA; D gene: NA; J gene: TRBJ1-6; V gene: TRBV7-8; CDR3 protein: CASSPRDQGIYSPLHF; CDR3 DNA: TGTGCCAGCAGCCCAAGGGACCAGGGGATATATTCACCCCTCCACTTT
clone size: few; D gene: TRBD1; J gene: TRBJ1-1; V gene: TRBV10-2; CDR3 protein: CASRKRNRGLNTEAFF; CDR3 DNA: TGCGCCAGCAGAAAGAGGAACAGGGGGTTGAACACTGAAGCTTTCTTT
clone size: NA; D gene: TRBD1; J gene: TRBJ1-1; V gene: TRBV5-6; CDR3 protein: CASSLYGQGNTEAFF; CDR3 DNA: TGTGCCAGCAGCTTGTACGGACAGGGCAACACTGAAGCTTTCTTT
clone size: NA; D gene: NA; J gene: TRBJ2-3; V gene: TRBV25-1; CDR3 protein: CASSESGILGWDTQYF; CDR3 DNA: TGTGCCAGCAGTGAATCGGGTATCCTAGGCTGGGATACGCAGTATTTT
clone size: NA; D gene: NA; J gene: TRBJ2-7; V gene: TRBV4-2; CDR3 protein: CASSPGSSYEQYF; CDR3 DNA: TGTGCCAGCAGCCCCGGTAGCTCCTACGAGCAGTACTTC
clone size: once; D gene: TRBD1; J gene: TRBJ2-5; V gene: TRBV7-7; CDR3 protein: CASSRSGTGGMKTQYF; CDR3 DNA: TGTGCCAGCAGCCGATCCGGGACAGGAGGAATGAAGACCCAGTACTTC
clone size: NA; D gene: TRBD2; J gene: TRBJ2-1; V gene: TRBV5-1; CDR3 protein: CASSPPRLADYNEQFF; CDR3 DNA: TGCGCCAGCAGCCCCCCACGACTAGCGGATTACAATGAGCAGTTCTTC
clone size: NA; D gene: NA; J gene: TRBJ2-5; V gene: TRBV14; CDR3 protein: CASSRRSPTETQYF; CDR3 DNA: TGTGCCAGCAGCCGGAGATCCCCTACGGAGACCCAGTACTTC
clone size: NA; D gene: TRBD2; J gene: TRBJ2-2; V gene: TRBV5-8; CDR3 protein: CASSLRSGGPGELFF; CDR3 DNA: TGTGCCAGCAGCTTGCGATCGGGAGGGCCCGGGGAGCTGTTTTTT
clone size: NA; D gene: NA; J gene: TRBJ2-7; V gene: TRBV12-3/TRBV12-4; CDR3 protein: CASSAGGHYEQYF; CDR3 DNA: TGTGCCAGCAGTGCCGGTGGACACTACGAGCAGTACTTC
clone size: NA; D gene: NA; J gene: TRBJ1-5; V gene: TRBV6-5; CDR3 protein: CASRPTGANQPQHF; CDR3 DNA: TGTGCCAGCAGACCGACAGGAGCCAATCAGCCCCAGCATTTT
clone size: NA; D gene: NA; J gene: TRBJ1-1; V gene: TRBV5-5; CDR3 protein: CASSLPTDYTEAFF; CDR3 DNA: TGTGCCAGCAGCCTACCGACAGACTACACTGAAGCTTTCTTT
clone size: NA; D gene: NA; J gene: TRBJ1-4; V gene: TRBV5-5; CDR3 protein: CASSLQGLDEKLFF; CDR3 DNA: TGTGCCAGCAGCTTGCAGGGGTTGGATGAAAAACTGTTTTTT
clone size: NA; D gene: TRBD1; J gene: TRBJ2-7; V gene: TRBV11-2; CDR3 protein: CASSPGQGLGEQYF; CDR3 DNA: TGTGCCAGCAGCCCGGGACAGGGACTGGGCGAGCAGTACTTC
clone size: NA; D gene: TRBD1; J gene: TRBJ2-5; V gene: TRBV12-5; CDR3 protein: CASAPAGTGGETQYF; CDR3 DNA: TGTGCTAGTGCCCCCGCCGGGACAGGGGGGGAGACCCAGTACTTC
clone size: NA; D gene: TRBD2; J gene: TRBJ2-7; V gene: TRBV28; CDR3 protein: CASSLWAPSGRVYFGEQYF; CDR3 DNA: TGTGCCAGCAGTTTATGGGCCCCTAGCGGGAGGGTATACTTCGGGGAGCAGTACTTC
clone size: NA; D gene: NA; J gene: TRBJ1-3; V gene: TRBV7-2; CDR3 protein: CASSLVQPHSGNTIYF; CDR3 DNA: TGTGCCAGCAGCTTAGTACAGCCCCACTCTGGAAACACCATATATTTT
clone size: NA; D gene: NA; J gene: TRBJ2-5; V gene: TRBV7-3; CDR3 protein: CASSQGTQETQYF; CDR3 DNA: TGTGCCAGCAGCCAGGGCACCCAAGAGACCCAGTACTTC
clone size: NA; D gene: TRBD1; J gene: TRBJ1-4; V gene: TRBV12-3/TRBV12-4; CDR3 protein: CASSRTGEKLFF; CDR3 DNA: TGTGCCAGCAGTCGGACAGGGGAAAAACTGTTTTTT
clone size: NA; D gene: TRBD1; J gene: TRBJ1-4; V gene: TRBV7-2; CDR3 protein: CASSPTGPGQGAGEKLFF; CDR3 DNA: TGTGCCAGCAGCCCAACCGGACCGGGACAGGGGGCGGGGGAAAAACTGTTTTTT
clone size: NA; D gene: TRBD1; J gene: TRBJ1-6; V gene: TRBV5-1; CDR3 protein: CASSLARGNSPLHF; CDR3 DNA: TGCGCCAGCAGCTTGGCCAGGGGGAATTCACCCCTCCACTTT
clone size: few; D gene: TRBD1; J gene: TRBJ1-5; V gene: TRBV18; CDR3 protein: CASSPAYRGANQPQHF; CDR3 DNA: TGTGCCAGCTCACCCGCCTACAGGGGGGCCAATCAGCCCCAGCATTTT
clone size: few; D gene: NA; J gene: TRBJ2-7; V gene: TRBV4-2; CDR3 protein: CASSHTLGGLYF; CDR3 DNA: TGTGCCAGCAGCCATACCCTGGGGGGACTGTACTTC
clone size: NA; D gene: TRBD1; J gene: TRBJ1-4; V gene: TRBV25-1; CDR3 protein: CASGKRTGVANEKLFF; CDR3 DNA: TGTGCCAGCGGAAAAAGGACAGGGGTTGCTAATGAAAAACTGTTTTTT
clone size: few; D gene: NA; J gene: TRBJ1-2; V gene: TRBV2; CDR3 protein: CASSPFDGYTF; CDR3 DNA: TGTGCCAGCAGTCCTTTCGATGGCTACACCTTC
clone size: NA; D gene: TRBD1; J gene: TRBJ1-1; V gene: TRBV7-8; CDR3 protein: CASSRGQGRWNTEAFF; CDR3 DNA: TGTGCCAGCAGCCGTGGACAGGGTAGGTGGAACACTGAAGCTTTCTTT
clone size: NA; D gene: TRBD2; J gene: TRBJ2-3; V gene: TRBV20-1; CDR3 protein: CSASQRAGATDTQYF; CDR3 DNA: TGCAGTGCTAGTCAGAGAGCGGGAGCCACAGATACGCAGTATTTT
clone size: once; D gene: TRBD2; J gene: TRBJ2-7; V gene: TRBV6-1; CDR3 protein: CASSRTSAHEQYF; CDR3 DNA: TGTGCCAGCAGTCGGACTAGCGCCCACGAGCAGTACTTC
clone size: NA; D gene: NA; J gene: TRBJ1-6; V gene: TRBV18; CDR3 protein: CASSPVGAINSPLHF; CDR3 DNA: TGTGCCAGCTCACCAGTTGGGGCGATAAATTCACCCCTCCACTTT
clone size: NA; D gene: TRBD2; J gene: TRBJ2-2; V gene: TRBV2; CDR3 protein: CASSPSRGAGELFF; CDR3 DNA: TGTGCCAGCAGCCCCAGTCGGGGGGCCGGGGAGCTGTTTTTT
clone size: NA; D gene: NA; J gene: TRBJ2-5; V gene: TRBV9; CDR3 protein: CASSPRTDEETQYF; CDR3 DNA: TGTGCCAGCAGCCCCCGGACAGACGAAGAGACCCAGTACTTC
clone size: few; D gene: NA; J gene: TRBJ2-2; V gene: TRBV6-4; CDR3 protein: CASSEAVKTGELFF; CDR3 DNA: TGTGCCAGCAGTGAAGCGGTCAAGACCGGGGAGCTGTTTTTT
clone size: few; D gene: NA; J gene: TRBJ2-7; V gene: TRBV6-5; CDR3 protein: CASSYSRQAYEQYF; CDR3 DNA: TGTGCCAGCAGTTACTCCCGCCAGGCCTACGAGCAGTACTTC